The 31 T cell receptor beta chains presented below share a single source sample, sequenced in a study of control samples from healthy donors and cancer patients. Repertoires were generated with immunoSEQ multiplex PCR, while TCRdb's copy carries only in-frame clones and drops some. The data show about 34,000 clones, approximately 93% seen once. Sequencing input: PBMCs. These TCRs come from a man in his forties with colorectal cancer.

The rearrangement joins TRBV6-5 to TRBJ2-7; D is uncertain. Germline CDR1 reads MNHEY; CDR2 reads SVGAGI. V was cut by 7 bases and J by 4 bases, with 8 bases left in between. The CDR3 runs 11 residues. Here the CDR3 DNA reads TGTGCCAGCAATCGGTTATACGAGCAGTACTTC. Translating it yields CASNRLYEQYF.

The chain is built from TRBV4-3 and TRBJ1-4; 11 nucleotides line up with TRBD1. Germline loops: CDR1 LGHNA, CDR2 YSLEER. The CDR3 runs to 19 residues. Trimming at V came to 0 bases and at J to 7 bases, leaving 13 bases not matched to a gene. The CDR3 DNA reads as TGCGCCAGCAGCCAAGATGTATTTGGGACAGGGGGAGGATCTGAAAAACTGTTTTTT. Its protein is CASSQDVFGTGGGSEKLFF.

The chain links TRBV19 to TRBJ2-5; possibly TRBD1 or TRBD2 for D (5 bases each). The CDR3 runs to 15 residues. The V end was cut by 4 bases, the J end by 3 bases, with 15 bases between. Germline CDR1 is LNHDA and CDR2 is SQIVND (reference sequence). The CDR3 DNA reads TGTGCCAGTAGTAGCTACGGGACGGGAAAAGAGACCCAGTACTTC. Its protein is CASSSYGTGKETQYF.

This chain connects TRBV10-3 to TRBJ1-5; no firm D call. Germline CDR1 reads ENHRY; CDR2 reads SYGVKD. The CDR3 runs to 12 residues. Trimming removed 3 bases at V and 5 bases at J, with 5 bases between. The CDR3 coding sequence is TGTGCCATCAGTGATGGGGATCAGCCCCAGCATTTT. Amino acid sequence: CAISDGDQPQHF.

The chain is built from TRBV6-5 and TRBJ2-1, with 12 bases aligning to TRBD2. The V gene's germline CDR1 is MNHEY and CDR2 SVGAGI. V shed 5 bases, J shed 7 bases, and the junction held 6 bases outside the gene matches. The CDR3 is made up of 15 amino acids. The CDR3 loop is CASSTSGGTSNEQFF. In nucleotides, the CDR3 is TGTGCCAGCAGTACTAGCGGGGGGACCTCGAATGAGCAGTTCTTC.

The genes are TRBV3-1 (or the pseudogene TRBV3-2) and TRBJ1-6; the D gene is possibly TRBD1 (5 bases). CDR1 and CDR2 from the germline V gene are LGHDT and YNNKEL (reference sequence). The CDR3 is 14 residues long. V lost 4 bases and J lost 7, with 11 bases in between. CDR3 sequence (DNA): TGTGCCAGCAGCCCGAGGAGGGGAAATTCACCCCTCCACTTT. This sequence encodes CASSPRRGNSPLHF.

The chain combines TRBV6-5 with TRBJ1-4; no definite D call. The CDR3 loop spans 14 amino acids. Germline V CDR1 and CDR2: MNHEY, SVGAGI. The germline V and J ends were trimmed by 5 bases and 0 bases, with 7 bases remaining between them. The CDR3 is CASSIQATNEKLFF. Here the CDR3 DNA reads TGTGCCAGCAGTATTCAGGCAACTAATGAAAAACTGTTTTTT.

This chain uses TRBV2 with TRBJ2-2, with 8 bases lining up with TRBD1. J was trimmed by 4 bases and V by 7 bases; bases with no gene match: 5. The CDR3 runs 14 residues. The germline gives CDR1 SNHLY, CDR2 FYNNEI. The CDR3 here is CASKNRGVTGELFF. In DNA form, the CDR3 reads TGTGCCAGCAAAAACAGGGGGGTCACCGGGGAGCTGTTTTTT.

The gene calls are TRBV11-1 and TRBJ1-1; D may be TRBD1 (5 bases). The CDR3 has 14 amino acids. V lost 3 bases, J lost 1 base, and 9 bases lay in between. The germline gives CDR1 SGHAT, CDR2 FQDESV (reference sequence). CDR3 residues: CASSFERGNTEAFF. The CDR3 DNA sequence: TGTGCCAGCAGCTTTGAAAGGGGGAACACTGAAGCTTTCTTT.

The chain couples TRBV7-9 to TRBJ2-2, with D perhaps assigned TRBD1 or TRBD2 (6 bases each). The CDR3 has 14 amino acids. Trimming took 2 bases from V and 6 from J, leaving 10 bases between them. From germline, CDR1 is SEHNR and CDR2 FQNEAQ (reference sequence). CDR3 in amino acids: CASSLWGAAGELFF. The CDR3 nucleotides are TGTGCCAGCAGCTTATGGGGGGCGGCCGGGGAGCTGTTTTTT. The variable domain in full, completed from reference TRBV7-9 and TRBJ2-2, reads DTGVSQNPRHKITKRGQNVTFRCDPISEHNRLYWYRQTLGQGPEFLTYFQNEAQLEKSRLLSDRFSAERPKGSFSTLEIQRTEQGDSAMYLCASSLWGAAGELFFGEGSRLTVL.

This clone showed up just once. The chain recombines TRBV6-4 with TRBJ1-5; a weak D match, TRBD1 (5 bases). This CDR3 is 14 amino acids long. V gave up 5 bases and J gave up 6 bases, with 14 bases separating them. Germline lookup yields CDR1 MRHNA and CDR2 SNTAGT. The CDR3 protein is CASSSRQCVQPQHF. The CDR3, as DNA: TGTGCCAGCAGTTCCCGACAGTGCGTTCAGCCCCAGCATTTT.

The V and J genes are TRBV6-1 and TRBJ1-1, with no clear D. The CDR3 runs 13 residues. Germline values: CDR1 MNHNS, CDR2 SASEGT. V gave up 2 bases and J gave up 4 bases, with 8 bases separating them. CDR3 DNA: TGTGCCAGCAGTGAACGTGGGGTCACTGAAGCTTTCTTT. This sequence encodes CASSERGVTEAFF.

This chain uses TRBV27 with TRBJ1-5; no clear D. The CDR3 runs 15 residues. The germline V and J ends were trimmed by 5 bases and 3 bases, with 14 bases remaining between them. CDR1 is MNHEY, CDR2 SMNVEV, per germline (reference sequence). CDR3 residues: CASSPRLLNNQPQHF. The CDR3 nucleotides read TGTGCCAGCAGTCCTCGGCTTCTGAACAATCAGCCCCAGCATTTT.

The chain is built from TRBV10-2 and TRBJ1-3, with D hard to call. Trimming stripped 0 bases from V and 1 base from J, with 4 bases between. Germline V CDR1 and CDR2: WSHSY, SAAADI. This CDR3 spans 14 amino acids. CDR3 nucleotide sequence: TGCGCCAGCAGTGAGTCGGGTTCTGGAAACACCATATATTTT. Translation gives CASSESGSGNTIYF.

This clone was picked up a small number of times. The chain has TRBV10-1 and TRBJ1-1; D gene ambiguous. The CDR3 extends over 12 amino acids. The V gene's germline CDR1 is WNHNN and CDR2 SYGVQD (reference sequence). V was trimmed by 2 bases and J by 4 bases, leaving 5 bases between them. The CDR3 here is CASSEGSTEAFF. CDR3 DNA: TGCGCCAGCAGTGAGGGAAGCACTGAAGCTTTCTTT.

The V and J genes are TRBV5-1 and TRBJ1-1; no clear D. CDR1 is SGHRS and CDR2 is YFSETQ in the germline V gene. CDR3 length: 16 amino acids. Trimming shortened V by 2 bases and J by 1 base, and 15 bases separated the two germline ends. In DNA form, the CDR3 reads TGCGCCAGCAGCTTTTACGGGATGGCAGGGAACACTGAAGCTTTCTTT. As protein: CASSFYGMAGNTEAFF.

V and J are TRBV18 and TRBJ1-3; D uncertain. CDR1 is KGHSH and CDR2 is LQKENI in the germline V gene. The V end was cut by 6 bases, the J end by 4 bases, with 10 bases between. This CDR3 contains 13 residues. The CDR3 coding sequence is TGTGCCAGCTCGGGTTTTGAGGGAAACACCATATATTTT. The encoded protein is CASSGFEGNTIYF. The whole variable domain, remainder taken from reference TRBV18 and TRBJ1-3, is NAGVMQNPRHLVRRRGQEARLRCSPMKGHSHVYWYRQLPEEGLKFMVYLQKENIIDESGMPKERFSAEFPKEGPSILRIQQVVRGDSAAYFCASSGFEGNTIYFGEGSWLTVV.

This clone was seen only once. The chain uses TRBV29-1 and TRBJ2-7; no clear D gene. V was shortened by 5 bases and J by 9 bases, with 17 bases between the two germline ends. This CDR3 spans 12 amino acids. Germline CDR1 is SQVTM and CDR2 is ANQGSEA. This CDR3 is CSVQSLALGQYF. Written as DNA, the CDR3 is TGCAGCGTTCAGTCTTTGGCTTTGGGGCAGTACTTC.

The chain uses TRBV5-1 and TRBJ2-5, with 8 bases fitting TRBD2. Germline V gene data show CDR1 as SGHRS and CDR2 as YFSETQ. This CDR3 contains 16 residues. V gave up 0 bases and J gave up 3 bases; unmatched junction bases: 7. CDR3 sequence: CASSLAGGAYKETQYF. In nucleotides, the CDR3 is TGCGCCAGCAGCTTGGCCGGGGGGGCCTATAAAGAGACCCAGTACTTC.

This sequence joins TRBV3-1 (or the pseudogene TRBV3-2) and TRBJ2-5; 8 nucleotides align to TRBD2. V dropped 4 bases and J dropped 4; count of bases not matched to a gene: 14. Germline V lookup: CDR1 LGHDT, CDR2 YNNKEL (reference sequence). This CDR3 is built from 17 residues. The CDR3 sequence is CASSPTSSGSASETQYF. The DNA of the CDR3 is TGTGCCAGCAGCCCGACCTCTAGCGGGTCCGCCTCAGAGACCCAGTACTTC.

The chain joins TRBV3-1 (or the pseudogene TRBV3-2) to TRBJ2-2; 9 bases align to TRBD2. Germline loops: CDR1 LGHDT, CDR2 YNNKEL (reference sequence). Trimming removed 2 bases from V and 4 bases from J; junction bases left unmatched: 8. CDR3 length: 17 residues. CDR3 loop: CASSQLTSGEGTGELFF. The CDR3 coding sequence is TGTGCCAGCAGCCAACTGACTAGCGGCGAGGGCACCGGGGAGCTGTTTTTT.

The chain employs TRBV3-1 (or the pseudogene TRBV3-2) and TRBJ1-4, with D unresolved. Between the trimmed V and J ends, which lost 2 bases and 11 bases, there was a span of 9 bases. CDR1 LGHDT and CDR2 YNNKEL come from the germline V gene (reference sequence). This CDR3 is 12 amino acids long. The CDR3, as DNA: TGTGCCAGCAGCCAACGAAGTCACAAACTGTTTTTT. This sequence encodes CASSQRSHKLFF.

CDR3 sequence reads: CASSSYMAAFF. The CDR3 DNA is TGTGCCAGCAGTTCCTACATGGCGGCTTTCTTT. The J gene is TRBJ1-1, the V gene TRBV6-2 or TRBV6-3; D gene ambiguous. CDR3 size: 11 residues. The V gene's germline CDR1 is MNHEY and CDR2 SVGEGT. V lost 4 bases to trimming and J lost 11 bases, with 11 bases between them.

The J gene is TRBJ2-5, the V gene TRBV25-1; tentatively, D is TRBD1 (5 bases). V shed 5 bases and J shed 6 bases, with 13 bases lying between them. Germline V gene lookup returns CDR1 MGHDK and CDR2 SYGVNS. There are 13 residues in the CDR3. CDR3 protein: CASSTPGLQTQYF. CDR3 coding DNA: TGTGCCAGCAGTACACCAGGGCTACAGACCCAGTACTTC. The whole variable domain, filled in from reference TRBV25-1 and TRBJ2-5, reads EADIYQTPRYLVIGTGKKITLECSQTMGHDKMYWYQQDPGMELHLIHYSYGVNSTEKGDLSSESTVSRIRTEHFPLTLESARPSHTSQYLCASSTPGLQTQYFGPGTRLLVL.

The chain links TRBV25-1 to TRBJ2-7; D is uncertain. The V gene lost 5 bases and the J gene lost 0 bases, with 5 bases spanning the gap. Germline lookup yields CDR1 MGHDK and CDR2 SYGVNS. This CDR3 comprises 12 residues. The CDR3 coding sequence is TGTGCCAGCAGTTCGGACTCCTACGAGCAGTACTTC. This gives the protein CASSSDSYEQYF.

The J gene is TRBJ2-2, the V gene TRBV7-2, with 8 bases that match TRBD1. Germline V gives CDR1 SGHTA, CDR2 FQGNSA. V lost 5 bases, J lost 4 bases, and 6 bases stayed unmatched. This CDR3 is built from 15 residues. In DNA, the CDR3 is TGTGCCAGCAGCCAAGACAGGGGACGCACCGGGGAGCTGTTTTTT. Its protein product is CASSQDRGRTGELFF.

This rearrangement joins TRBV7-2 to TRBJ1-2; no clear D. Trimming pared 2 bases from V and 8 bases from J, leaving 21 bases between. The CDR3 is 16 amino acids. The V gene's germline CDR1 is SGHTA and CDR2 FQGNSA. The CDR3 coding sequence is TGTGCCAGCAGCTTAAGTAGTGTGGGAGGGCTACGCGGCTACACCTTC. Translating it yields CASSLSSVGGLRGYTF.

J is TRBJ1-2 and V is TRBV29-1; 9 positions match TRBD1. V shed 7 bases, J shed 8 bases, and the junction held 11 bases outside the gene matches. Germline CDR1 reads SQVTM; CDR2 reads ANQGSEA. This CDR3 contains 13 residues. The CDR3 loop is CSASVGQGRGYTF. CDR3 coding DNA: TGCAGCGCCTCCGTGGGACAGGGAAGGGGCTACACCTTC.

The rearrangement uses TRBV2 and TRBJ2-2; 9 nucleotides align to TRBD1. Per the germline V gene, CDR1 is SNHLY and CDR2 is FYNNEI. V lost 6 bases to trimming and J lost 1 base; unmatched junction nucleotides: 6. The CDR3 is 16 amino acids. The CDR3 DNA reads as TGTGCCAGCAGGCCTGGACAGGGGCTGAACACCGGGGAGCTGTTTTTT. Amino acid sequence: CASRPGQGLNTGELFF.

V usage is TRBV5-4 and J usage is TRBJ2-6; 7 nucleotides line up with TRBD1. There are 16 residues in the CDR3. Germline V gene sequence: CDR1 SGHNT, CDR2 YYREEE (reference sequence). V lost 2 bases to trimming and J lost 2 bases; unmatched junction nucleotides: 4. The CDR3 spells CASSLLGGAGANVLTF. The CDR3 nucleotides read TGTGCCAGCAGCTTACTAGGGGGCGCTGGGGCCAACGTCCTGACTTTC.

The chain links TRBV11-2 to TRBJ2-4; no firm D call. V was cut by 5 bases and J by 9 bases, with 8 bases left in between. Germline values: CDR1 SGHAT, CDR2 FQNNGV. The CDR3 sequence is 11 residues long. CDR3 in amino acids: CASSKSGIQYF. DNA for the CDR3: TGTGCCAGCAGCAAATCGGGCATTCAGTACTTC.